This T cell receptor beta chain was documented in a study of response to subunit inactivated influenza vaccine. Whole-study findings and limits: Each seasonal flu vaccination may recruit only limited new T cells, authors suggested.

The CDR3 loop spans 14 amino acids. Trimming stripped 4 bases from V and 2 bases from J, with 11 bases between. Germline CDR1 reads GTSNPN; CDR2 reads SVGIG (reference sequence). This clonotype was seen more than once but under ten times. Its antigen is not known. MiXCR was run by TCRdb on the RT-PCR reads, yielding one entry per CDR3 protein. This sample yields 450,000 to 600,000 distinct CDR3 sequences, of which approximately 7.6% are seen a single time; about an eighth belongs to the top ten. The material sequenced was PBMCs from blood, taken less than 30 months after vaccination. The clonotype was recovered from a man aged 50-75 years who received an inactivated influenza vaccine. This sequence joins TRBV30 and TRBJ2-2; D is tentatively TRBD1 or TRBD2 (5 bases each). The CDR3 sequence: CAWTTGLNTGELFF. DNA for the CDR3: TGTGCCTGGACCACAGGACTTAACACCGGGGAGCTGTTTTTT.